This T cell receptor (beta chain) emerged from a study of early T cells in non-severe SARS-CoV-2 infection. About the study: It was bulk RNA from unsorted whole blood that was sequenced, and the chains were unpaired. Study-level results: Clonotype matching in VDJdb favored anti-spike CD8 responses and did not capture private and CD4 specificities.

Individual cDNA molecules received unique molecular identifiers during library preparation. MiXCR, run by TCRdb on the 5' RACE reads, gives a single entry per CDR3 protein. The profile covers 55,000 to 70,000 distinct CDR3 sequences, with roughly 13% appearing a single time and 4.8% taken by the ten largest. About this clonotype: Its target is not known.

The V gene's germline CDR1 is GTSNPN and CDR2 SVGIG (reference sequence). The CDR3 consists of 12 residues. Trimming removed 1 base at V and 4 bases at J, with 7 bases between. The chain joins TRBV30 to TRBJ1-2, with D tentatively TRBD1 (6 bases). This receptor was taken from an adult who was a healthcare worker with PCR-confirmed SARS-CoV-2 infection or an uninfected control (not recorded which). The sequencing sample was made of whole blood. CDR3 in amino acids: CAWSGDIYGYTF. DNA for the CDR3: TGTGCCTGGAGTGGGGACATCTATGGCTACACCTTC.